Each of the 21 T cell receptor beta chains below was sequenced from the same sample in a study of CD8 T cells in ankylosing spondylitis. Study observations and caveats: Apparently characteristic of ankylosing spondylitis blood was a TCR beta motif (about 8 highly homologous variants).

Antigen specificity for these receptors is unknown. Each CDR3 protein is one row after TCRdb ran MiXCR on the 5' RACE reads. The sample yields 450,000 to 550,000 distinct CDR3 sequences, approximately 5.3% seen once. The source material was blood, either unsorted or a sorted T cell fraction (not recorded which). The receptors derive from a male donor with ankylosing spondylitis.

The sample holds a few counts of this clonotype. The chain combines TRBV4-2 with TRBJ1-6; 8 bases fit TRBD1. Germline CDR1 reads LGHNA; CDR2 reads YNFKEQ. CDR3 length: 15 residues. The V gene end was trimmed by 0 bases and the J gene end by 8 bases; junction bases not matched to a gene: 3. Here the CDR3 reads CASSQDRGLDSPLHF. DNA for the CDR3: TGTGCCAGCAGCCAAGACAGGGGGCTGGATTCACCCCTCCACTTT.

The table lists this clonotype with many counts. V gene TRBV9 combines with J gene TRBJ1-1; D possibly corresponds to TRBD1 (5 bases). Per the germline V gene, CDR1 is SGDLS and CDR2 is YYNGEE. Trimming left V 3 bases short and J 1 base short, with 10 bases between. The CDR3 has 14 residues. CDR3 coding DNA: TGTGCCAGCAGCGGCGGACAACGGAACACTGAAGCTTTCTTT. This encodes CASSGGQRNTEAFF.

The sample holds many counts of this clonotype. The V call is TRBV10-3, the J call TRBJ2-3, with 9 bases aligning to TRBD1. The CDR3 totals 14 residues. Losses at the gene ends were 6 bases for V and 6 bases for J; bases not matched to a gene: 7. In germline, CDR1 is ENHRY, CDR2 SYGVKD. Written as DNA, the CDR3 is TGTGCCATCAGGGCTGGACAGGGGCAGGATACGCAGTATTTT. Protein: CAIRAGQGQDTQYF.

V and J are TRBV20-1 and TRBJ2-7, with D tentatively TRBD1 (6 bases). This CDR3 spans 18 amino acids. The germline V and J ends were trimmed by 1 base and 3 bases, with 25 bases remaining between them. The germline CDR1 and CDR2 sequences are DFQATT and SNEGSKA (reference sequence). The CDR3 DNA sequence: TGCAGTGCTAGAGTATTACGCAGGGGAGTTCTCGACTTCTACGAGCAGTACTTC. Translation gives CSARVLRRGVLDFYEQYF.

This clonotype was seen many times. The V and J genes are TRBV5-1 and TRBJ2-5; 7 positions agree with TRBD1. Germline values: CDR1 SGHRS, CDR2 YFSETQ. V dropped 2 bases and J dropped 5; count of bases not matched to a gene: 9. This CDR3 comprises 15 residues. DNA for the CDR3: TGCGCCAGCAGCTTCGGACAGGTGATGAGGGAGACCCAGTACTTC. Protein sequence: CASSFGQVMRETQYF. The full variable domain, rest sourced from reference TRBV5-1 and TRBJ2-5, is KAGVTQTPRYLIKTRGQQVTLSCSPISGHRSVSWYQQTPGQGLQFLFEYFSETQRNKGNFPGRFSGRQFSNSRSEMNVSTLELGDSALYLCASSFGQVMRETQYFGPGTRLLVL.

This clonotype has ten or more counts. The V gene is TRBV5-1, the J gene TRBJ1-1; no reliable D call. V dropped 0 bases and J dropped 3 bases, with 9 bases sitting between them. The V gene's germline CDR1 is SGHRS and CDR2 YFSETQ. The CDR3 is 14 amino acids. In nucleotides, the CDR3 is TGCGCCAGCAGCTTGGCCAGGAGGGACACTGAAGCTTTCTTT. Translation gives CASSLARRDTEAFF.

This clonotype was detected a few times. V gene TRBV4-1 combines with J gene TRBJ2-7; 11 bases map to TRBD2. The length of the CDR3 is 17 residues. V was pared by 1 base and J by 2 bases, with 7 bases of the junction left unmatched. Germline V gives CDR1 MGHRA, CDR2 YSYEKL. The CDR3 loop is CASSQGLAGSTTYEQYF. The DNA of the CDR3 is TGCGCCAGCAGCCAAGGACTAGCGGGATCCACAACCTACGAGCAGTACTTC.

This clonotype was detected ten times or more. The J gene is TRBJ1-4, the V gene TRBV20-1, with D uncertain. This CDR3 spans 13 amino acids. Germline values: CDR1 DFQATT, CDR2 SNEGSKA (reference sequence). CDR3 residues: CSCVGGSNEKLFF. CDR3 nucleotide sequence: TGCAGCTGCGTGGGAGGGTCTAATGAAAAACTGTTTTTT.

The sample holds many counts of this clonotype. The chain has TRBV28 and TRBJ2-5, with unresolved D. V lost 7 bases and J lost 4, with 7 bases in between. CDR1 is MDHEN and CDR2 is SYDVKM in the germline V gene. The CDR3 length is 11 residues. CDR3 coding DNA: TGTGCCAGCATGAGTCGAGAGACCCAGTACTTC. This codes for CASMSRETQYF. The full variable domain, with the rest looked up from reference TRBV28 and TRBJ2-5, is DVKVTQSSRYLVKRTGEKVFLECVQDMDHENMFWYRQDPGLGLRLIYFSYDVKMKEKGDIPEGYSVSREKKERFSLILESASTNQTSMYLCASMSRETQYFGPGTRLLVL.

This clonotype has ten or more counts. The CDR3 protein is CAWSKQGTGRRQPQHF. CDR3 DNA: TGTGCCTGGAGCAAACAGGGGACAGGGAGGCGACAGCCCCAGCATTTT. V usage is TRBV30 and J usage is TRBJ1-5, with TRBD1 matching 9 bases. The CDR3 is 16 amino acids. The V gene end was trimmed by 3 bases and the J gene end by 7 bases; junction bases not matched to a gene: 13. Germline V gene sequence: CDR1 GTSNPN, CDR2 SVGIG (reference sequence). The variable domain in full, with the rest retrieved from reference TRBV30 and TRBJ1-5, is SQTIHQWPATLVQPVGSPLSLECTVEGTSNPNLYWYRQAAGRGLQLLFYSVGIGQISSEVPQNLSASRPQDRQFILSSKKLLLSDSGFYLCAWSKQGTGRRQPQHFGDGTRLSIL.

This clonotype was seen at least ten times. This rearrangement joins TRBV12-3 or TRBV12-4 to TRBJ2-7; D remains unclear. This CDR3 has 12 amino acids. V was clipped by 4 bases and J by 9 bases, with 13 bases between them. CDR3 region: CASSSPPRGQYF. The CDR3 coding sequence is TGTGCCAGCAGTTCGCCCCCCCGCGGGCAGTACTTC.

The table lists this clonotype with many counts. The V call is TRBV20-1, the J call TRBJ1-4; D unclear. The CDR3 has 17 residues. V shed 2 bases and J shed 5 bases, with 21 bases lying between them. Germline CDR1 reads DFQATT; CDR2 reads SNEGSKA (reference sequence). The CDR3 region is CSARSRLHSAGNEKLFF. The CDR3 DNA sequence: TGCAGTGCTAGAAGCCGTCTCCACAGTGCGGGGAATGAAAAACTGTTTTTT.

This clonotype appeared many times. The chain joins TRBV20-1 to TRBJ2-5; D remains unclear. Germline V lookup: CDR1 DFQATT, CDR2 SNEGSKA (reference sequence). The CDR3 loop spans 13 amino acids. Trimming pared 6 bases from V and 5 bases from J, leaving 16 bases between. As DNA, the CDR3 is TGCAGTGCCCAGATGGGCCCCCGGGAGACCCAGTACTTC. This translates into CSAQMGPRETQYF.

In this sample, this clonotype turned up many times. The V and J genes are TRBV7-2 and TRBJ1-2, with D unresolved. The V and J ends lost 0 bases and 4 bases respectively, with 12 bases between them. Germline assignment: CDR1 SGHTA and CDR2 FQGNSA. CDR3 size: 15 residues. CDR3 sequence: CASSLALVGFYGYTF. The CDR3 region has the DNA TGTGCCAGCAGCTTAGCGCTGGTGGGATTCTATGGCTACACCTTC. The variable domain in full, with the rest retrieved from reference TRBV7-2 and TRBJ1-2, is GAGVSQSPSNKVTEKGKDVELRCDPISGHTALYWYRQSLGQGLEFLIYFQGNSAPDKSGLPSDRFSAERTGGSVSTLTIQRTQQEDSAVYLCASSLALVGFYGYTFGSGTRLTVV.

This clonotype was found many times. The chain is built from TRBV2 and TRBJ1-2; tentative D call: TRBD1 (5 bases). With 3 bases removed from V and 4 bases from J, the gap between germline ends came to 15 bases. This CDR3 is built from 15 residues. Germline V CDR1 and CDR2: SNHLY, FYNNEI. This CDR3 is CASSDRQGPIYGYTF. The CDR3 DNA reads TGTGCCAGCAGTGACCGGCAGGGACCAATCTATGGCTACACCTTC.

This clonotype was detected a few times. The chain uses TRBV2 and TRBJ1-3, with 7 bases that match TRBD1. The CDR3 is made up of 14 amino acids. Germline V gene sequence: CDR1 SNHLY, CDR2 FYNNEI. The trim removed 7 bases at V and 4 bases at J, leaving 7 bases unmatched. CDR3 amino acids: CASTNTGVGNTIYF. CDR3 in DNA: TGTGCCAGCACGAATACAGGGGTCGGAAACACCATATATTTT.

There are many counts of this clonotype. The rearrangement uses TRBV20-1 and TRBJ2-1, with TRBD2 matching 8 bases. Trimming cost V 3 bases and J 0 bases; bases outside gene matches: 4. Germline lookup yields CDR1 DFQATT and CDR2 SNEGSKA (reference sequence). The CDR3 loop spans 15 amino acids. CDR3 protein: CSASLSGGSYNEQFF. CDR3 nucleotides: TGCAGTGCTAGCCTAAGCGGGGGCTCCTACAATGAGCAGTTCTTC.

This clonotype was detected ten times or more. The V and J genes are TRBV7-9 and TRBJ1-5; D is unresolved. V was pared by 1 base and J by 5 bases, with 6 bases between. Germline V CDR1 and CDR2: SEHNR, FQNEAQ (reference sequence). The CDR3 has 13 residues. DNA for the CDR3: TGTGCCAGCAGCTTAGGTGGTGATCAGCCCCAGCATTTT. The encoded protein is CASSLGGDQPQHF.

This clonotype has at least ten counts. The V call is TRBV15, the J call TRBJ1-4; 8 nucleotides align to TRBD1. Trimming removed 2 bases from V and 3 bases from J; junction bases left unmatched: 2. The germline V gene has CDR1 LNHNV and CDR2 YYDKDF (reference sequence). The CDR3 spans 15 residues. CDR3 DNA sequence: TGTGCCACCAGCAGAACAGGGGGTGCTAATGAAAAACTGTTTTTT. It yields the protein CATSRTGGANEKLFF.

This clonotype has more than one count but fewer than ten. The chain is built from TRBV27 and TRBJ2-7, with 10 bases aligning to TRBD1. J gave up 4 bases and V 5 bases, and 11 bases lay outside the gene matches. This CDR3 has 16 residues. Germline CDR1 is MNHEY and CDR2 is SMNVEV (reference sequence). The CDR3 protein is CASSQSRQGARYEQYF. As DNA, the CDR3 is TGTGCCAGCAGTCAGAGTCGACAGGGGGCGAGGTACGAGCAGTACTTC.

At least ten counts were recorded for this clonotype. The V call is TRBV5-1, the J call TRBJ1-1; D is unclear. CDR1 is SGHRS, CDR2 YFSETQ, per germline. CDR3 length: 14 amino acids. V was cut by 4 bases and J by 0 bases, with 10 bases left in between. CDR3: CASSHGRLNTEAFF. For the CDR3, the DNA is TGCGCCAGCAGCCACGGACGGTTGAACACTGAAGCTTTCTTT. The full variable domain, in which reference TRBV5-1 and TRBJ1-1 provide the parts outside the CDR3, is KAGVTQTPRYLIKTRGQQVTLSCSPISGHRSVSWYQQTPGQGLQFLFEYFSETQRNKGNFPGRFSGRQFSNSRSEMNVSTLELGDSALYLCASSHGRLNTEAFFGQGTRLTVV.